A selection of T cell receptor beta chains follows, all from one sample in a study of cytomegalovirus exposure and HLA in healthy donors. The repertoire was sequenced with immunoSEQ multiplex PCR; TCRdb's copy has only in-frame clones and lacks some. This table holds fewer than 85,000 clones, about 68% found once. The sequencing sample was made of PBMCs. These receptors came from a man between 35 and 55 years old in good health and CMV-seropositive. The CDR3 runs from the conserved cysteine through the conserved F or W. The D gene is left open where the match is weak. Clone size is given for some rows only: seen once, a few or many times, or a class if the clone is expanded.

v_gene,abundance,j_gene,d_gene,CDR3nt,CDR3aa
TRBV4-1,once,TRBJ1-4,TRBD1,TGCGCCAGCAGCCCGGACAGGGGGCAACGTAATGAAAAACTGTTTTTT,CASSPDRGQRNEKLFF
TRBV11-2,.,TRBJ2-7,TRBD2,TGTGCCAGCAGCTTAGCCCTAGCGGGGGTCGGGGAGCAGTACTTC,CASSLALAGVGEQYF
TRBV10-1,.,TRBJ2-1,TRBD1,TGCGCCAGCAGCCGGGACAGGGCCTACAATGAGCAGTTCTTC,CASSRDRAYNEQFF
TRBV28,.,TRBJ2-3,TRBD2,TGTGCCACCACAGCGGGGGGTTTGAGCACAGATACGCAGTATTTT,CATTAGGLSTDTQYF
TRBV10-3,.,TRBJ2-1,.,TGTGCCATCAGTTCCTCCCGAGGCCGGCCCTACAATGAGCAGTTCTTC,CAISSSRGRPYNEQFF
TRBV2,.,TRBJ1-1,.,TGTGCCAGCAGTCAGGGGCTCTCCGATGAGCAGGAAGCTTTCTTT,CASSQGLSDEQEAFF
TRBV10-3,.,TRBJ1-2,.,TGTGCCATCAGTGAGAGACAAACTGACAACTATGGCTACACCTTC,CAISERQTDNYGYTF
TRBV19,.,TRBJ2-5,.,TGTGCCAGTAGACCCGGAGGGACCCTCCAAGAGACCCAGTACTTC,CASRPGGTLQETQYF
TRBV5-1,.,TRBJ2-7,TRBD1,TGCGCCAGCAGCCTGACAGGGGTCAACGAGCAGTACTTC,CASSLTGVNEQYF
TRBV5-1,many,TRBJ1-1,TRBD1,TGCGCCAGCAGCCACGGGACAGAGGGCACTGAAGCTTTCTTT,CASSHGTEGTEAFF
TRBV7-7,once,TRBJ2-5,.,TGTGCCAGCAGCTTCCGTCCGGCAGCGGCTGAGACCCAGTACTTC,CASSFRPAAAETQYF
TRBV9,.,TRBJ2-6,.,TGTGCCAGCAGCGTCGCCAGGGATCCCTCGTTAGGCGTCCTGACTTTC,CASSVARDPSLGVLTF
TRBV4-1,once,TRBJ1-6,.,TGCGCCAGCAGCCAAATGGGCAGATCGCCCCTCCACTTT,CASSQMGRSPLHF
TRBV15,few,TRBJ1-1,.,TGTGCCACCAGCAGAGTCGGGTTCACTGAAGCTCTCTTT,CATSRVGFTEALF
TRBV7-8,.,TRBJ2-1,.,TGTGCCAGCAGCTTAGTAGGGGGAGGGGGGGTGGAGCAGTTCTTC,CASSLVGGGGVEQFF
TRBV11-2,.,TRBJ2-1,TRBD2,TGTGCCAGCAGCCCGCGGGGGGCGAGAAATGAGCAGTTCTTC,CASSPRGARNEQFF
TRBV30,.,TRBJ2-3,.,TGTGCCTGGAGTGTGAGTGGGGGCCCAGATACGCAGTATTTT,CAWSVSGGPDTQYF
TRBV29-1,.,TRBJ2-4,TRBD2,TGCAGCGTCACGGGAGGGATTTCAAGAAACATTCAGTACTTC,CSVTGGISRNIQYF
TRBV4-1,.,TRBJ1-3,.,TGCGCCAGCAGCCGCGGTCTCGGTTTTGGAAACACCATATATTTT,CASSRGLGFGNTIYF
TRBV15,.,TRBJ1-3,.,TGTGCCACCAGCAGAGATAGGGGTACTGGAAACACCATATATTTT,CATSRDRGTGNTIYF
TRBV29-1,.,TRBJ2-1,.,TGCAGCGTTGATAGCTACAATGAGCAGTTCTTC,CSVDSYNEQFF
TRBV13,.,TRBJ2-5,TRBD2,TGTGCCAGCAGCTTAGCCCCGACTAGCGGGGGTTCCCAGTACTTC,CASSLAPTSGGSQYF
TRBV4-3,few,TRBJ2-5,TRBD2,TGCGCCAGCAGCCATATGACTAGCGGGGGGCTTCCGGAGACCCAGTACTTC,CASSHMTSGGLPETQYF
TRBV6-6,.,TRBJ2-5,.,TGTGCCAGCAGTTACTCGGGCAAGTCGGAAGAGACCCAGTACTTC,CASSYSGKSEETQYF
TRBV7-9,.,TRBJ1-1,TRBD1,TGTGCCAGCACCTCGACAGGGATCACTGAAGCTTTCTTT,CASTSTGITEAFF
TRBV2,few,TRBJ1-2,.,TGTGCCAGCAGCGACCAACCCTCAGGGAGGGCGAGGGGCTACACCTTC,CASSDQPSGRARGYTF
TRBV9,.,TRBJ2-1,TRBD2,TGTGCCAGCAGTACCCTAGCGGGAGTAGATAATGAGCAGTTCTTC,CASSTLAGVDNEQFF
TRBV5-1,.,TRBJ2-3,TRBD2,TGCGCCAGCAGCCCCGGCAGGGCTAGCGGGAGGATCGTAACAGATACGCAGTATTTT,CASSPGRASGRIVTDTQYF
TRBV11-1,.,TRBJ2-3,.,TGTGCCAGCAGCTTAGGGGGGACACCCACAGATACGCAGTATTTT,CASSLGGTPTDTQYF
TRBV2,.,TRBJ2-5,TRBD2,TGTGCCAGCAGTCAAGCGGGAGAAGAGACCCAGTACTTC,CASSQAGEETQYF
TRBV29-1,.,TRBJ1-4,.,TGCAGCGCCAGAGACAGGAGTAATGAAAAACTGTTTTTT,CSARDRSNEKLFF
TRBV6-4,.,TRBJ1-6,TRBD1,TGTGCCAGCAGTGACTCTGGGACAGAAAATTCACCCCTCCACTTT,CASSDSGTENSPLHF
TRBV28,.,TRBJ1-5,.,TGTGCCAGCAGTCCCCCGAACATCAATCAGCCCCAGCATTTT,CASSPPNINQPQHF
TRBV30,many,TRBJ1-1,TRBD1,TGTGCCTGGAGGAGGGGGCCGAACACTGAAGCTTTCTTT,CAWRRGPNTEAFF
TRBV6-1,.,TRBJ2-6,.,TGTGCCAGCAGAATGACAGTCTCTGGGGCCAACGTCCTGACTTTC,CASRMTVSGANVLTF
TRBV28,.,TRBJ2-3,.,TGTGCCAGTTTGGGGGCTGACACAGATACGCAGTATTTT,CASLGADTDTQYF
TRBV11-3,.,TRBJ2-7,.,TGTGCCAGCAGCTTAGGGGCTGACAGGCGGATTAACTACGAGCAGTACTTC,CASSLGADRRINYEQYF
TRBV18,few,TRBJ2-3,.,TGTGCCAGCTCACCGCTCGGGGCAGATACGCAGTATTTT,CASSPLGADTQYF
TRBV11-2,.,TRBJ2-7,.,TGTGCCAGCAGCTTAGGCGCAGGGTCCTACGAGCAGTACTTC,CASSLGAGSYEQYF
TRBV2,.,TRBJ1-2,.,TGTGCCAGCAGGCCGGGGGTCTCGAGCTATGGCTACACCTTC,CASRPGVSSYGYTF
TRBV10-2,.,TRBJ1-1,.,TGCGCCAGCAGTGAGGGAACCAGCGGCACTGAAGCTTTCTTT,CASSEGTSGTEAFF
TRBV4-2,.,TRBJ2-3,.,TGTGCCAGCAGCCAAAGGTACCTCAGGGCGGGAAGCACAGATACGCAGTATTTT,CASSQRYLRAGSTDTQYF
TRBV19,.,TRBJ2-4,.,TGTGCCAGTAGTTATGGCCTCAACAAAAACATTCAGTACTTC,CASSYGLNKNIQYF
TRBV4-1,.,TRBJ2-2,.,TGCGCCAGCAGCCAAGGACTTTTTGGGTTCGCGAACACCGGGGAGCTGTTTTTT,CASSQGLFGFANTGELFF